The rows below give T cell receptor beta chains drawn from one sample of a study of human T cells and chemical hapten exposure. TCRdb passed the RACE reads through MiXCR, listing each CDR3 protein once. The sample yields about 350,000 distinct CDR3 sequences, nearly 6.5% seen once. The source was whole blood, collected in connection with sensitization to the hapten diphenylcyclopropenone (DPC). All receptors come from a woman aged 18-29 years with alopecia areata. Some clones in this sample may be carry-over from other donors' samples. The conserved cysteine and the conserved F or W are not part of the CDR3 here. D genes are given only for firm matches. Rows give clone size only sometimes, using once, few, many, or a class for an expanded clone.

size,D,V,CDR3
few,TRBD1,TRBV7-9,ASSTGVNYGYT
few,TRBD1,TRBV18,ASSQIGQGLQETQY
few,.,TRBV20-1,SASGGGQKSYEQY
many,.,TRBV23-1,ASSQWLATGSPTDTQY
many,TRBD2,TRBV9,ASSVGASGGLTDTQY
many,.,TRBV25-1,ASSGGGRGGLRFGTQY
.,.,TRBV5-1,ASSLGFAGTEAF
few,.,TRBV5-5,ASRGSLGDTEAF
.,.,TRBV5-8,ASSRVGTSVGTDTQY
.,.,TRBV4-3,ASSQEGATEAF
many,.,TRBV7-9,ASSLAGGTGTEAF
few,TRBD2,TRBV29-1,SVEGSGGAQWKDTQY
few,.,TRBV6-5,ASRVESVTEAF
many,.,TRBV12-3/TRBV12-4,ASPRGGTEAF
many,.,TRBV4-1,ASSQVVAGVEKLF
many,.,TRBV7-2,ASSTVMNTEAF
many,.,TRBV12-3/TRBV12-4,ASSSMRTEAF
.,.,TRBV18,ASSPQGVLNTEAF
.,.,TRBV27,ASSLRESEQF
few,.,TRBV5-1,ASSFGGLTGELF
.,.,TRBV27,ASSSLLHQPQH
many,TRBD1,TRBV6-5,ASSYSGGQDQITQY
few,.,TRBV11-2,ASSLTDSLTDTQY
few,.,TRBV12-3/TRBV12-4,ASNLQGDQPQH
few,TRBD1,TRBV12-3/TRBV12-4,ASSPGQGAIGELF
few,.,TRBV9,ASSFQDLRGELF
many,.,TRBV20-1,SASWTNQETQY
many,.,TRBV6-2/TRBV6-3,ASSYTPQGQVEPQH
.,TRBD1,TRBV4-2,ASSHTGGTPEGEAF
few,TRBD1,TRBV6-1,AIRDRSYQETQY
many,.,TRBV20-1,SARDSAVSDSGNTIY
few,.,TRBV4-3,ASSQKIRKSPGDTQY
few,TRBD2,TRBV4-3,ASSQDASGGPTDTQY
.,TRBD2,TRBV12-3/TRBV12-4,ASSPSAGGAYNEQF
few,TRBD1,TRBV6-2/TRBV6-3,ASRGAEGQRTDTQY
few,TRBD1,TRBV6-5,ASREDRGRTGELF
many,.,TRBV6-5,ASRWDTNTEAF
.,.,TRBV5-6,ASSHRESPEGLF
many,TRBD1,TRBV3-1,ASSSGTGDYEQY
many,.,TRBV15,ATSRVGGRGLNTEAF
few,TRBD1,TRBV20-1,SARQGLGNQPQH
few,.,TRBV7-2,ASTAMGGHYGYT
many,.,TRBV14,ASSQAPKETQY
many,.,TRBV4-1,ASSQTIRGTEAF
few,TRBD2,TRBV4-2,ASSQDPSGLAGSPEQF
many,.,TRBV7-9,ASSSLGGKAF
.,.,TRBV7-9,ASSLGAASNTGELF
many,.,TRBV6-1,ASSEAPLDADTQY
many,.,TRBV20-1,SARRGGNQPQH
many,TRBD1,TRBV29-1,SVELRGPTGELF
many,.,TRBV6-6,ASTPPGQVVGAPLH
few,.,TRBV7-2,ASRKQGTGNTIY
few,.,TRBV29-1,SGVDGDSGNTIY
.,.,TRBV27,ASSPSLQIMQPQH